This TCR beta chain was retrieved from a study of spatial heterogeneity in lung cancer. Whole-study findings and limits: Expanded intratumoral alpha and beta TCR counts tracked tumor mutation counts.

Time point: sample taken at primary tumor resection. The input material, whole RNA from tumor, nontumor lung or frozen PBMC, was sequenced unsorted. TCRdb independently ran MiXCR on the 5' RACE reads; one entry per CDR3 protein. This table holds under 15,000 distinct CDR3 sequences, around 4.7% found once. As for this clonotype: Antigen: not known. Little can be read into the size of this beta chain, an off-target read in a library designed for alpha chains.

Trimming shortened V by 4 bases and J by 3 bases, and 11 bases separated the two germline ends. This CDR3 contains 14 residues. Germline CDR1 and CDR2: SGHRS and YFSETQ. The specimen comprised lung tumor tissue, sampled at surgery. This TCR derives from a female donor with early-stage non-small cell lung cancer. The chain employs TRBV5-1 and TRBJ1-3; no clear D. The CDR3 DNA follows: TGCGCCAGCAGCCCCCGCAGTGGTGGAAACACCATATATTTT. Protein product: CASSPRSGGNTIYF.